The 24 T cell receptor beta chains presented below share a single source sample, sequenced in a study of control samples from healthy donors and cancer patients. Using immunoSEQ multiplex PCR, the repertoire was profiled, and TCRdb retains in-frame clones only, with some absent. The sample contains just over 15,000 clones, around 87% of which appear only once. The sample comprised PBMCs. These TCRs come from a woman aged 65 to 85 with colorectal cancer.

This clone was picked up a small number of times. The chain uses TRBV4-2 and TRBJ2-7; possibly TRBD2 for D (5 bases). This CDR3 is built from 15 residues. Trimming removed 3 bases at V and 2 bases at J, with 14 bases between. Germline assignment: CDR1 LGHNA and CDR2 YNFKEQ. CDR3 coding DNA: TGTGCCAGCAGCCAGAGGGCGGGTTTAACCTACGAGCAGTACTTC. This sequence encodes CASSQRAGLTYEQYF.

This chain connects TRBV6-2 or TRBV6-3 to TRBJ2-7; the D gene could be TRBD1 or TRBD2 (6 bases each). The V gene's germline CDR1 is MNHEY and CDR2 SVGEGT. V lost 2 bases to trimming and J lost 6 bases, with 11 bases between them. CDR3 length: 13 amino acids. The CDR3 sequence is CASSYPQGGEQYF. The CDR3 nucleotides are TGTGCCAGCAGTTACCCACAGGGAGGCGAGCAGTACTTC.

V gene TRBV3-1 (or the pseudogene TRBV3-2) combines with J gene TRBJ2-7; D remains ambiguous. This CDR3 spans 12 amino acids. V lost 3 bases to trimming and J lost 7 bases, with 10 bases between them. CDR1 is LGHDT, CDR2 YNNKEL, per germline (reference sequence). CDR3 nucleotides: TGTGCCAGCAGCCATGGAATCCAAGAGCAGTACTTC. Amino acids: CASSHGIQEQYF.

The CDR3 bases are TGTGCCAGCAGCCGTACTTCCGGGTCAATCGACGAGCAGTACTTC. It translates to CASSRTSGSIDEQYF. V and J are TRBV7-8 and TRBJ2-7; D is ambiguous. The CDR3 has 15 residues. Germline V gene data show CDR1 as SGHVS and CDR2 as FQNEAQ. Trimming removed 5 bases at V and 5 bases at J, with 19 bases between.

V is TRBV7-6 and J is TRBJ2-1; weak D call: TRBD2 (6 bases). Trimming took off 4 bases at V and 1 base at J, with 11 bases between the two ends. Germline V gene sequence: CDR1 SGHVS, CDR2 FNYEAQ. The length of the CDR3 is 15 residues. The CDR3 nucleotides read TGTGCCAGCAGCTCCGGCGGGGCATCCTACAATGAGCAGTTCTTC. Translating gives CASSSGGASYNEQFF.

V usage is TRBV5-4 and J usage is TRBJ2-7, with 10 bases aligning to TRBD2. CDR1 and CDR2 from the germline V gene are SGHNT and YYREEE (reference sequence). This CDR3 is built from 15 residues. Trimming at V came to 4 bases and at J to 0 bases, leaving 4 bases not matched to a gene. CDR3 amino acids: CASSGRTSGSYEQYF. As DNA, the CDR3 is TGTGCCAGCAGCGGTAGGACTAGCGGCTCCTACGAGCAGTACTTC.

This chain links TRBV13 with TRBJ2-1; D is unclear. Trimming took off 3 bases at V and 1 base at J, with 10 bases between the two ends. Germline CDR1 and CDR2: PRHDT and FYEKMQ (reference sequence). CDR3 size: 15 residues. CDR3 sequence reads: CASSFLSLSYNEQFF. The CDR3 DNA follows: TGTGCCAGCAGCTTTCTCTCATTATCCTACAATGAGCAGTTCTTC.

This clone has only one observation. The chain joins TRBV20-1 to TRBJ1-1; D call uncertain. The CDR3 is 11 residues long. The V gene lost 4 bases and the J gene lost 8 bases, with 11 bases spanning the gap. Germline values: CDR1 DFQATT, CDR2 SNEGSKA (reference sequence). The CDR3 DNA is TGCAGTGCTACAGACACGGAAGAAGCTTTCTTT. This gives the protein CSATDTEEAFF.

The CDR3, as DNA: TGTGCCAGCAGCTTAGAGGTAAATCAGCCCCAGCATTTT. Translated, it gives CASSLEVNQPQHF. The gene calls are TRBV7-2 and TRBJ1-5, with D unclear. V lost 1 base to trimming and J lost 4 bases, with 5 bases between them. CDR3 length: 13 amino acids. Looked up from germline, CDR1 is SGHTA and CDR2 is FQGNSA.

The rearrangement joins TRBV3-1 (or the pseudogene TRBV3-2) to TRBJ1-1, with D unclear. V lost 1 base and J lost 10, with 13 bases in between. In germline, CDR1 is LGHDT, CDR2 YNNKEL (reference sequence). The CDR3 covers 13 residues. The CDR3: CASSQGTSAGAFF. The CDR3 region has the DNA TGTGCCAGCAGCCAAGGGACCTCAGCGGGAGCTTTCTTT.

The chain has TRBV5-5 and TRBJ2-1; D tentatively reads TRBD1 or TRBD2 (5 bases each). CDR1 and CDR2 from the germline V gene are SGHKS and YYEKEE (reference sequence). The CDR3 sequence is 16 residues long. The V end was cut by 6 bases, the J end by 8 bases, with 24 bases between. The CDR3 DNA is TGTGCCAGCACTCTAGCTTTAACCGGGACGACCGATGAGCAGTTCTTC. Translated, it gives CASTLALTGTTDEQFF.

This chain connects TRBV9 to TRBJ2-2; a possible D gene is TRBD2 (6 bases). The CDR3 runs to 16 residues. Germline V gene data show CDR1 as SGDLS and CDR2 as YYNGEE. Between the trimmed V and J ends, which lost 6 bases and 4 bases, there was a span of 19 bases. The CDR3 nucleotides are TGTGCCAGCACCACGGGTGGGGGGACGGTCACCGGGGAGCTGTTTTTT. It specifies CASTTGGGTVTGELFF.

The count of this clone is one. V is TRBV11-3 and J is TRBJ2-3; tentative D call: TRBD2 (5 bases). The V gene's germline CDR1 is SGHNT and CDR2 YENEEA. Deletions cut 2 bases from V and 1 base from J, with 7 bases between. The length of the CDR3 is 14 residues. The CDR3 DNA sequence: TGTGCCAGCAGCTTATTGGGAGGCACAGATACGCAGTATTTT. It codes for CASSLLGGTDTQYF.

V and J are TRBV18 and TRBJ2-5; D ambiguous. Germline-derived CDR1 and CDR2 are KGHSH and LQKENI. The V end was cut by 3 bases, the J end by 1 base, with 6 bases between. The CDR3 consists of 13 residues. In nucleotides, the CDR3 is TGTGCCAGCTCACCCCGGGCCCAAGAGACCCAGTACTTC. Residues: CASSPRAQETQYF.

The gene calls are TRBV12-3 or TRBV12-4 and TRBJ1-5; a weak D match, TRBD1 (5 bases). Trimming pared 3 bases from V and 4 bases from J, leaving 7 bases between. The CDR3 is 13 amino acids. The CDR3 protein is CASSLTANQPQHF. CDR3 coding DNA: TGTGCCAGCAGTTTGACAGCTAATCAGCCCCAGCATTTT.

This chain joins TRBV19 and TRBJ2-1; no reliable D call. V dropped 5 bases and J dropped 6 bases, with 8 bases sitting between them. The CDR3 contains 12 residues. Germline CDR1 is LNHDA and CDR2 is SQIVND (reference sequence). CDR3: CASSSSGNEQFF. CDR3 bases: TGTGCCAGTAGTTCCTCGGGCAATGAGCAGTTCTTC.

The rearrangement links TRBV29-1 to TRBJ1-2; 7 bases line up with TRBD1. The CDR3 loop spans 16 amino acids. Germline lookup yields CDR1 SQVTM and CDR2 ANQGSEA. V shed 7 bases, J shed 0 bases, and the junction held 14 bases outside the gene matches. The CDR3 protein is CSASGLRQGPNYGYTF. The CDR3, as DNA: TGCAGCGCCTCCGGGCTCAGACAGGGACCTAACTATGGCTACACCTTC.

The CDR3 protein is CASSYSAWGEQFF. The DNA of the CDR3 is TGTGCCAGCAGTTACTCGGCCTGGGGTGAGCAGTTCTTC. The chain uses TRBV6-5 and TRBJ2-1, with D unclear. V lost 0 bases to trimming and J lost 9 bases, with 9 bases between them. The CDR3 is 13 residues long. The germline V gene has CDR1 MNHEY and CDR2 SVGAGI.

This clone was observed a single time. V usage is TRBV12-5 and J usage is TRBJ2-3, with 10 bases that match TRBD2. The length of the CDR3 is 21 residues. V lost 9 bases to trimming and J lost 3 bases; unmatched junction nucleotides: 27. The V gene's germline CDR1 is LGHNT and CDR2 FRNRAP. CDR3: CASRSGISPFLAGGPTDTQYF. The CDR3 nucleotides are TGTGCTAGCCGCTCCGGGATCTCTCCATTTTTAGCGGGGGGCCCTACAGATACGCAGTATTTT. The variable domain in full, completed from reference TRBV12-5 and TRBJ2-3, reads DARVTQTPRHKVTEMGQEVTMRCQPILGHNTVFWYRQTMMQGLELLAYFRNRAPLDDSGMPKDRFSAEMPDATLATLKIQPSEPRDSAVYFCASRSGISPFLAGGPTDTQYFGPGTRLTVL.

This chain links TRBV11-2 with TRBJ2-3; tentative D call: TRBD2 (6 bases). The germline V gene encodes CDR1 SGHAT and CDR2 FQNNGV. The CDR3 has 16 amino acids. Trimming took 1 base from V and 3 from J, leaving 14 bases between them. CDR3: CASSLADIRGTDTQYF. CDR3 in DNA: TGTGCCAGCAGCTTAGCGGACATACGGGGGACAGATACGCAGTATTTT. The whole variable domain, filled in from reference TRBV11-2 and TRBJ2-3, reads EAGVAQSPRYKIIEKRQSVAFWCNPISGHATLYWYQQILGQGPKLLIQFQNNGVVDDSQLPKDRFSAERLKGVDSTLKIQPAKLEDSAVYLCASSLADIRGTDTQYFGPGTRLTVL.

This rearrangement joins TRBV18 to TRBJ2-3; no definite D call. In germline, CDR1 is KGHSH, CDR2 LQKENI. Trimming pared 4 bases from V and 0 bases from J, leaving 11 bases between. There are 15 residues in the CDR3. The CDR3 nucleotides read TGTGCCAGCTCACTTGCTGTGGGGAGCACAGATACGCAGTATTTT. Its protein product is CASSLAVGSTDTQYF.

CDR3 loop: CASSAPEVYEQYF. CDR3 nucleotides: TGTGCCAGCAGTGCTCCGGAGGTCTACGAGCAGTACTTC. This chain joins TRBV2 and TRBJ2-7, with a weak D call TRBD2 (5 bases). CDR1 is SNHLY and CDR2 is FYNNEI in the germline V gene. The CDR3 contains 13 residues. V was cut by 4 bases and J by 3 bases, with 10 bases left in between.

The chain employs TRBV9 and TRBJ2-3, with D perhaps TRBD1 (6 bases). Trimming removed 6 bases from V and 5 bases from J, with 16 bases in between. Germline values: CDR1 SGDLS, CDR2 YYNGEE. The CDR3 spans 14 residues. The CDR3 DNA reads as TGTGCCAGCACCACGGGACATGGGGGAGATACGCAGTATTTT. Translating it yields CASTTGHGGDTQYF.

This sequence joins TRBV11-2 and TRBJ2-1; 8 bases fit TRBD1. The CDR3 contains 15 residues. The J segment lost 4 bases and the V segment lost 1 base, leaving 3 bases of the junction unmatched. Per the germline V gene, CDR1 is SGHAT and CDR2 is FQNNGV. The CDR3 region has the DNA TGTGCCAGCAGCTTAGGCCGGGACAGGTACAATGAGCAGTTCTTC. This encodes CASSLGRDRYNEQFF.